This paragraph covers one TCR beta chain sequence. Authors' analysis steps: By means of reference gene primer amplification, nucleated cell counts were estimated. Clones were read by immunoSEQ multiplex PCR, and TCRdb kept only the in-frame ones, dropping some. The DNA gave D and trimming, while V, J and clone size come from that table. The sample has more than 35,000 clones, approximately 90% seen once. These data are taken from a study of blood T cell repertoires in COVID-19. Looking at the study overall: COVID-19 samples from acute and convalescent phases originated in the United States, Italy and Spain. Sample material is recorded as cDNA or gDNA derived from T cells, B-cell-depleted T cells, or PBMCs.

The CDR3 has 12 residues. Between the trimmed V and J ends, which lost 4 bases and 12 bases, there was a span of 15 bases. CDR1 is LGHDT, CDR2 YNNKEL, per germline (reference sequence). The sample comprised peripheral blood. This sequence joins TRBV3-1 (or the pseudogene TRBV3-2) and TRBJ1-2; the D gene is possibly TRBD1 (5 bases). The sequence derives from an older man with active COVID-19. This CDR3 reads CASSPGGVENTF. The CDR3, as DNA: TGTGCCAGCAGCCCCGGGGGGGTAGAGAACACCTTC.